These 4 T cell receptor beta chains were sequenced from one sample in a study of blood T cell repertoires in COVID-19. Repertoires were generated with immunoSEQ multiplex PCR, while TCRdb's copy carries only in-frame clones and drops some. The data contain about 170,000 clones, approximately 84% of them singletons. The sequenced material came from peripheral blood. These receptors originate from a woman of 80 years or more with COVID-19, enrolled during active disease.

This clone was seen a single time. The rearrangement uses TRBV19 and TRBJ2-3; TRBD1 aligns across 7 bases. The CDR3 length is 14 residues. The V gene end was trimmed by 7 bases and the J gene end by 5 bases; junction bases not matched to a gene: 9. Germline V gene lookup returns CDR1 LNHDA and CDR2 SQIVND (reference sequence). In DNA, the CDR3 is TGTGCCAGTACCTCTCGAGGGGGCGTAGATACGCAGTATTTT. Its protein is CASTSRGGVDTQYF.

The chain couples TRBV5-8 to TRBJ2-1; no clear D. V was cut by 2 bases and J by 2 bases, with 8 bases left in between. Germline CDR1 SGHTS, CDR2 YDEGEE. There are 14 residues in the CDR3. The CDR3 DNA follows: TGTGCCAGCAGCTTTCGGCGGACCTACAATGAGCAGTTCTTC. Protein sequence: CASSFRRTYNEQFF. The full variable domain, with the rest looked up from reference TRBV5-8 and TRBJ2-1, is EAGVTQSPTHLIKTRGQQATLRCSPISGHTSVYWYQQALGLGLQFLLWYDEGEERNRGNFPPRFSGRQFPNYSSELNVNALELEDSALYLCASSFRRTYNEQFFGPGTRLTVL.

This clone was seen a few times. The chain employs TRBV30 and TRBJ1-5; D is uncertain. Germline V gene lookup returns CDR1 GTSNPN and CDR2 SVGIG (reference sequence). With 0 bases removed from V and 5 bases from J, the gap between germline ends came to 8 bases. The CDR3 consists of 13 residues. The CDR3 spells CAWSVGSDQPQHF. The CDR3 bases are TGTGCCTGGAGTGTCGGGTCGGATCAGCCCCAGCATTTT. Combining the CDR3 with reference TRBV30 and TRBJ1-5 gives the whole variable domain SQTIHQWPATLVQPVGSPLSLECTVEGTSNPNLYWYRQAAGRGLQLLFYSVGIGQISSEVPQNLSASRPQDRQFILSSKKLLLSDSGFYLCAWSVGSDQPQHFGDGTRLSIL.

This clone was detected only a few times. DNA of the CDR3: TGCAGTGCTAGTCTAGCGGGAGGGCCGAACGAGCAGTACTTC. As protein: CSASLAGGPNEQYF. The genes are TRBV20-1 and TRBJ2-7; 12 positions agree with TRBD2. Germline-derived CDR1 and CDR2 are DFQATT and SNEGSKA (reference sequence). The CDR3 length is 14 residues. Trimming took 3 bases from V and 5 from J; bases not matched to a gene: 5.